A selection of T cell receptor beta chains follows, all from one sample in a study of CD8+CD57+ T cells in acquired aplastic anemia. Using its own MiXCR run on the reads, TCRdb lists one record per CDR3 protein. The profile covers roughly 200,000 distinct CDR3 sequences, with about three fifths appearing a single time and roughly 42% taken by the ten largest. The sample comprised sorted CD4+, CD8+, or CD8+CD57+ T cells (not recorded which) from PBMCs. These TCRs come from a human donor with aplastic anemia. The CDR3 runs from the conserved cysteine through the conserved F or W. The D gene is left open where the match is weak. Expanded clones get a size class; other rows say once, few or many, or leave the size out.

abundance,d_gene,v_gene,j_gene,CDR3nt,CDR3aa
-,TRBD2,TRBV5-1,TRBJ2-5,TGCGCCAGCAGCCCGGGGCTAGCGGAACAAGAGACCCAGTACTTC,CASSPGLAEQETQYF
-,-,TRBV7-3,TRBJ1-2,TGTGCCAGCAGCCGAGAACGTGGACACTATGGCTACACCTTC,CASSRERGHYGYTF
-,-,TRBV6-5,TRBJ2-7,TGTGCCAGTTCGACAGGCGTAAGGGAGCAGTACTTC,CASSTGVREQYF
once,-,TRBV29-1,TRBJ1-2,TGCAGCATAAGCAGGGATTCCTATGGCTACACCTTC,CSISRDSYGYTF
-,TRBD1,TRBV4-3,TRBJ1-6,TGCGCCAGCAGCCAGGTACAGGGGGCGCTGGCACCCCTCCACTTT,CASSQVQGALAPLHF
-,-,TRBV6-4,TRBJ2-7,TGTGCCAGCAGACACGACCAGGGGTACGAGCAGTACTTC,CASRHDQGYEQYF
-,-,TRBV15,TRBJ1-2,TGTGCCACCAGCAGAGACAACAAGGCAGACTATGGCTACACCTTC,CATSRDNKADYGYTF
-,-,TRBV2,TRBJ1-2,TGTGCCAGCAGTGATACGGGGTATGGCTACACCTTC,CASSDTGYGYTF
-,TRBD2,TRBV5-4,TRBJ2-1,TGTGCCAGCAGCTTATCATTAGCGGGCTACAATGAGCAGTTCTTC,CASSLSLAGYNEQFF
-,-,TRBV2,TRBJ1-1,TGTGCCAGCAGCAGTGTTGTCGCTGAAGCTTTCTTT,CASSSVVAEAFF
-,-,TRBV20-1,TRBJ2-7,TGCAGTGCTAGTGAGGCAGGGAGCTCCTACGAGCAGTACTTC,CSASEAGSSYEQYF
-,-,TRBV2,TRBJ2-5,TGTGCCAGCCGATCCGGTTTACGGGAGACCCAGTACTTC,CASRSGLRETQYF
-,TRBD2,TRBV5-4,TRBJ2-7,TGTGCCAGCAGCCTTAAGACTAGCACCTACGAGCAGTACTTC,CASSLKTSTYEQYF
few,-,TRBV20-1,TRBJ1-6,TGCAGTGCCTCCCGGGGCGCGTCCTATAATTCACCCCTCCACTTT,CSASRGASYNSPLHF
-,-,TRBV20-1,TRBJ1-6,TGCAGTGCTACGGACGGAATCTATAATTCACCCCTCCACTTT,CSATDGIYNSPLHF
-,-,TRBV19,TRBJ1-2,TGTGCCAGTAGTGTAGGGACGGCCTATGGCTACACCTTC,CASSVGTAYGYTF
-,TRBD1,TRBV2,TRBJ2-7,TGTGCCAGCAGTGCCTCGGACAGGGGACACGAGCAGTACTTC,CASSASDRGHEQYF
-,TRBD2,TRBV7-2,TRBJ2-1,TGTGCCAGCAGCCTAGGGACTAGCGGGGGGGGCGAGCAGTTCTTC,CASSLGTSGGGEQFF
-,-,TRBV7-2,TRBJ1-1,TGTGCCAGCAGCTTAGCTGTCTACACTGAAGATTTCTTT,CASSLAVYTEDFF
few,-,TRBV20-1,TRBJ2-3,TGCAGTGCTAGAGGGGAAACAGGGTACGCAGATACGCAGTATTTT,CSARGETGYADTQYF
-,TRBD1,TRBV9,TRBJ1-2,TGTGCCAGCAGCTCCAAGCCGGGACAGGGGAACTATGGCTACACCTTC,CASSSKPGQGNYGYTF
-,TRBD1,TRBV7-8,TRBJ1-1,TGTGCCAGCGCGGGGCAGGGGGCGTCGTGGGCTGAAGCTTTCTTT,CASAGQGASWAEAFF